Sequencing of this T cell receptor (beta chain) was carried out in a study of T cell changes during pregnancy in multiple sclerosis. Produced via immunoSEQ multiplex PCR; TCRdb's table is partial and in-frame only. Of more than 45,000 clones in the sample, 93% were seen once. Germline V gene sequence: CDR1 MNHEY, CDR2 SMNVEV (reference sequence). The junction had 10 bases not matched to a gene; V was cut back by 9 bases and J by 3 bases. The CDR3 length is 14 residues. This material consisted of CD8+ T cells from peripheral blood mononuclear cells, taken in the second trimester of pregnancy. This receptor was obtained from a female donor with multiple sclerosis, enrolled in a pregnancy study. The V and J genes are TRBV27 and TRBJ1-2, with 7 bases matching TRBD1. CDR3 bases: TGTGCCAGTGGCCACAGGGGCTCTTACTATGGCTACACCTTC. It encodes CASGHRGSYYGYTF.